The TCR beta chain under discussion was sequenced for a study of shared clonotypes between healthy human individuals. The wider study: Used for every donor were three CD4 naive, three CD4 memory, two CD8 naive and one CD8 memory plate. The study, taken as a whole, reports: The study found lower generation probabilities in non-shared clonotypes than in those shared by all four donors.

Every subset had its genomic DNA shared out evenly among several immunoSEQ plates. Template for every sorted-subset replicate PCR totaled about 0.2 ug DNA, around 32,000 T cell genomes. TCRdb's copy holds only in-frame clones and misses some; the assay was immunoSEQ multiplex PCR. Of about 1.5 million clones in the sample, 95% to 99% were seen once. On this clone: Its antigen remains unidentified.

This CDR3 has 13 amino acids. Deletions cut 7 bases from V and 1 base from J, with 11 bases between. CDR1 is SNHLY, CDR2 FYNNEI, per germline. The specimen was naive CD4+ T cells sorted from blood. Subset given: CD45RA+ positively selected. The sequence derives from a man between 25 and 39 years old in good health. This rearrangement joins TRBV2 to TRBJ2-7; D tentatively fits TRBD1 or TRBD2 (5 bases each). DNA of the CDR3: TGTGCCAGCAACCGGGACGGGTCCTACGAGCAGTACTTC. Its protein is CASNRDGSYEQYF.